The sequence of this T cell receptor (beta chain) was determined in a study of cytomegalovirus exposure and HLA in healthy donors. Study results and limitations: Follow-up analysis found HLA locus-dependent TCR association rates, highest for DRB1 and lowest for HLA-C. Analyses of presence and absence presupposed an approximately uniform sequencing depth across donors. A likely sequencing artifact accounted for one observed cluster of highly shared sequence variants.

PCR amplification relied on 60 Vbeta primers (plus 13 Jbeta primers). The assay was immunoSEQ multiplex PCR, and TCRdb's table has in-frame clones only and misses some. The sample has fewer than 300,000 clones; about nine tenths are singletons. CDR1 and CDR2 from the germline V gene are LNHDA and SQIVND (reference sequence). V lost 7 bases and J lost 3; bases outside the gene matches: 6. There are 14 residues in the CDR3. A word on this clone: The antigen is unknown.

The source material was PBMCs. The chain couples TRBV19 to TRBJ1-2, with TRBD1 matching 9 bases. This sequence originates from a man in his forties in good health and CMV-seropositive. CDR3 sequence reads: CASTRDRADYGYTF. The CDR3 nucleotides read TGTGCCAGTACCCGGGACAGGGCGGACTATGGCTACACCTTC.